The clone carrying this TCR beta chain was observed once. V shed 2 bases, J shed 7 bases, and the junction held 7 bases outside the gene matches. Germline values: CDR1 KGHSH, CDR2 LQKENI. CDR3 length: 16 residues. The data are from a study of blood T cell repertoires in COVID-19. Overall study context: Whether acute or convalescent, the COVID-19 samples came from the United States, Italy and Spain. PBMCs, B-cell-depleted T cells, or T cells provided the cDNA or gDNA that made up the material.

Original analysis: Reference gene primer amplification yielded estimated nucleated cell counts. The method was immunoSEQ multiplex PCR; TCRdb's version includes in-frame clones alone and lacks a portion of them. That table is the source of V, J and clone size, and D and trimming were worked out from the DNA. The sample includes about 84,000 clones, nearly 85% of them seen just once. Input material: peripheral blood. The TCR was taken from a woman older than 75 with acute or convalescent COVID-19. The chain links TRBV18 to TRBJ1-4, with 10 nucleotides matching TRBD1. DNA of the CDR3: TGTGCCAGCTCACCAAACCGGGACAGGGGAGGTGAAAAACTGTTTTTT. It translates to CASSPNRDRGGEKLFF.